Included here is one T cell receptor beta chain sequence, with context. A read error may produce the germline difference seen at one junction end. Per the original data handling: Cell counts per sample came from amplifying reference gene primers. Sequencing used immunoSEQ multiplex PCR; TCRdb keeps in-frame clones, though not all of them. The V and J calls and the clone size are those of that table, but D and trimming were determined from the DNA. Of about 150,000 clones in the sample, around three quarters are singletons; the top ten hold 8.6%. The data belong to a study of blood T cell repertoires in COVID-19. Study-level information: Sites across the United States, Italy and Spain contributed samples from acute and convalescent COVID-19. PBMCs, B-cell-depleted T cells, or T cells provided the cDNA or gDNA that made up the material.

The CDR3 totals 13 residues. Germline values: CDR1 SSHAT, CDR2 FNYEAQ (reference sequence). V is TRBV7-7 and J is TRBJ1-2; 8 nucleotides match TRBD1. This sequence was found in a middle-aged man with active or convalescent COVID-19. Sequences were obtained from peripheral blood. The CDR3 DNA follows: TGTGCTAGCAGCCGGACAGGGAAGGATGGCTACACCTTC. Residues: CASSRTGKDGYTF.